A selection of T cell receptor beta chains follows, all from one sample in a study of human T cells and chemical hapten exposure. MiXCR, applied by TCRdb to the RACE reads, yields one record per CDR3 protein. The sample contains 55,000 to 75,000 distinct CDR3 sequences, approximately 13% of which appear only once. The sequencing here drew on whole blood, taken in connection with sensitization to the hapten diphenylcyclopropenone (DPC). These receptors all come from a man younger than 45 with alopecia areata. Some clones in this sample may be carry-over from other donors' samples. Both conserved end residues are part of each CDR3. Fields, in order: CDR3 DNA, CDR3 protein, V gene, D gene, J gene, clone size. The D gene is left open where the match is weak. Only some rows state a clone size, as once, few, many or a class for expanded clones.

cdr3_nt: TGCGCCAGCAGCCAAGATCTCTCCTCAACTTGGGCCAGGGACTATGGCTACACCTTC
cdr3_aa: CASSQDLSSTWARDYGYTF
v_call: TRBV4-3
d_call: NA
j_call: TRBJ1-2
clone_size: NA

cdr3_nt: TGTGCCAGCGGGGCTCGGAGCTCCTACAATGAGCAGTTCTTC
cdr3_aa: CASGARSSYNEQFF
v_call: TRBV7-9
d_call: NA
j_call: TRBJ2-1
clone_size: many

cdr3_nt: TGTGCCAGCAGCCAATGGACAGGGAACCCAGATACGCAGTATTTT
cdr3_aa: CASSQWTGNPDTQYF
v_call: TRBV14
d_call: TRBD1
j_call: TRBJ2-3
clone_size: many

cdr3_nt: TGCAGTGCTAGAATCAGTACAGGGAACGGTCTAGGCTACACCTTC
cdr3_aa: CSARISTGNGLGYTF
v_call: TRBV20-1
d_call: NA
j_call: TRBJ1-2
clone_size: NA

cdr3_nt: TGCAGTGCTAGAGATCGACAGGGGACATGGAACACTGAAGCTTTCTTT
cdr3_aa: CSARDRQGTWNTEAFF
v_call: TRBV20-1
d_call: TRBD1
j_call: TRBJ1-1
clone_size: many

cdr3_nt: TGTGCCAGCACGCAGCGGGGTCCATCAGATACGCAGTATTTT
cdr3_aa: CASTQRGPSDTQYF
v_call: TRBV27
d_call: TRBD2
j_call: TRBJ2-3
clone_size: many

cdr3_nt: TGCAGCGTACACGGGAACTCCTACGAGCAGTACTTC
cdr3_aa: CSVHGNSYEQYF
v_call: TRBV29-1
d_call: NA
j_call: TRBJ2-7
clone_size: NA

cdr3_nt: TGTGCCAGCAGCGTAGACATAGCGGGGGGATCCTACGAGCAGTACTTC
cdr3_aa: CASSVDIAGGSYEQYF
v_call: TRBV9
d_call: TRBD2
j_call: TRBJ2-7
clone_size: NA

cdr3_nt: TGTGCCAGCAGTCTCCAAGGGTTAGATACGCAGTATTTT
cdr3_aa: CASSLQGLDTQYF
v_call: TRBV28
d_call: NA
j_call: TRBJ2-3
clone_size: many

cdr3_nt: TGTGCCAGCAGCCCCGGACAGACTAGCACAGATACGCAGTATTTT
cdr3_aa: CASSPGQTSTDTQYF
v_call: TRBV7-8
d_call: NA
j_call: TRBJ2-3
clone_size: many

cdr3_nt: TGTGCCAGCAGCGTAAGGGAGCGGCAAGAGACCCAGTACTTC
cdr3_aa: CASSVRERQETQYF
v_call: TRBV9
d_call: NA
j_call: TRBJ2-5
clone_size: NA

cdr3_nt: TGTGCCAGCAGCTGGACAGCCCAGTGGTCGATGAACACTGAAGCTTTCTTT
cdr3_aa: CASSWTAQWSMNTEAFF
v_call: TRBV5-6
d_call: NA
j_call: TRBJ1-1
clone_size: few

cdr3_nt: TGTGCCAGCAGTTACAATTGGGGGCCCGACGGCTACACCTTC
cdr3_aa: CASSYNWGPDGYTF
v_call: TRBV6-2/TRBV6-3
d_call: NA
j_call: TRBJ1-2
clone_size: many

cdr3_nt: TGCGCCAGCGGTCCTGACAGGGGCCCGTTGAACACCGGGGAGCTGTTTTTT
cdr3_aa: CASGPDRGPLNTGELFF
v_call: TRBV5-1
d_call: TRBD1
j_call: TRBJ2-2
clone_size: few

cdr3_nt: TGCAGTGCTAGAGACCCCCGGCAGGGCGAGGGAAACACCATATATTTT
cdr3_aa: CSARDPRQGEGNTIYF
v_call: TRBV20-1
d_call: NA
j_call: TRBJ1-3
clone_size: few

cdr3_nt: TGCAGTGCAAAACAGGGGAACACTGAAGCTTTCTTT
cdr3_aa: CSAKQGNTEAFF
v_call: TRBV20-1
d_call: NA
j_call: TRBJ1-1
clone_size: NA

cdr3_nt: TGTGCCAGCAGCCCCCCGGTCGGGATTACTGAAGCTTTCTTT
cdr3_aa: CASSPPVGITEAFF
v_call: TRBV9
d_call: NA
j_call: TRBJ1-1
clone_size: NA

cdr3_nt: TGTGCCAGCAGTTCGCCAGGGTTGGGCACTGAAGCTTTCTTT
cdr3_aa: CASSSPGLGTEAFF
v_call: TRBV6-2/TRBV6-3
d_call: NA
j_call: TRBJ1-1
clone_size: many

cdr3_nt: TGTGCCAGCAGCCGGGATGTCGGGACCCAGTACTTC
cdr3_aa: CASSRDVGTQYF
v_call: TRBV11-2
d_call: NA
j_call: TRBJ2-5
clone_size: many

cdr3_nt: TGCGCCAGCAGCCAAGATAATAACAGGGGAACTTTTCGAGGCACTGAAGCTTTCTTT
cdr3_aa: CASSQDNNRGTFRGTEAFF
v_call: TRBV4-1
d_call: TRBD1
j_call: TRBJ1-1
clone_size: NA

cdr3_nt: TGTGCCAGCTCACCACCGGGGGCTTGGGAAGAGACCCAGTACTTC
cdr3_aa: CASSPPGAWEETQYF
v_call: TRBV18
d_call: NA
j_call: TRBJ2-5
clone_size: NA

cdr3_nt: TGTGCCAGCAGCCAAGTAGGACCGGATACGCAGTATTTT
cdr3_aa: CASSQVGPDTQYF
v_call: TRBV14
d_call: NA
j_call: TRBJ2-3
clone_size: many

cdr3_nt: TGCAGCTCGACGGACGGGAAGAGCACAGATACGCAGTATTTT
cdr3_aa: CSSTDGKSTDTQYF
v_call: TRBV29-1
d_call: NA
j_call: TRBJ2-3
clone_size: NA

cdr3_nt: TGTGCCAGCAGCTTAGCAGTCAGGCCCAACGGTAATCAGCCCCAGCATTTT
cdr3_aa: CASSLAVRPNGNQPQHF
v_call: TRBV11-3
d_call: NA
j_call: TRBJ1-5
clone_size: few

cdr3_nt: TGTGCCAGCAGCTTAGACGTATACGAGCAGTACTTC
cdr3_aa: CASSLDVYEQYF
v_call: TRBV7-9
d_call: NA
j_call: TRBJ2-7
clone_size: many

cdr3_nt: TGTGCCAGCAGCTTCTGGGCAGGGGCCGGACGGGAGCTGTTTTTT
cdr3_aa: CASSFWAGAGRELFF
v_call: TRBV11-2
d_call: NA
j_call: TRBJ2-2
clone_size: many

cdr3_nt: TGCGCCAGCAGCCAAGGACAGGGGTTGGGCACTGAAGCTTTCTTT
cdr3_aa: CASSQGQGLGTEAFF
v_call: TRBV4-1
d_call: TRBD1
j_call: TRBJ1-1
clone_size: NA

cdr3_nt: TGTGCCAGCAGCATTCAGCCGAACACTGAAGCTTTCTTT
cdr3_aa: CASSIQPNTEAFF
v_call: TRBV9
d_call: NA
j_call: TRBJ1-1
clone_size: many

cdr3_nt: TGTGCCAGCAGCTTCCACAGACAGGGGGGCAATCCAGAGCAGTTCTTC
cdr3_aa: CASSFHRQGGNPEQFF
v_call: TRBV7-2
d_call: TRBD1
j_call: TRBJ2-1
clone_size: NA

cdr3_nt: TGTGCCAGCAGCGAGACAGGCTCCTGGGAAAAACTGTTTTTT
cdr3_aa: CASSETGSWEKLFF
v_call: TRBV6-6
d_call: NA
j_call: TRBJ1-4
clone_size: many

cdr3_nt: TGTGCTAGCAGACACGGGACAGGGGGTGAGCAGTTCTTC
cdr3_aa: CASRHGTGGEQFF
v_call: TRBV7-7
d_call: TRBD1
j_call: TRBJ2-1
clone_size: few

cdr3_nt: TGTGCCCCAACCGGGACTTCTCCTTGGCAGTTCTTC
cdr3_aa: CAPTGTSPWQFF
v_call: TRBV30
d_call: NA
j_call: TRBJ2-1
clone_size: many

cdr3_nt: TGTGCCAGCAGTGAAGCGCTGACAGGGTATAAGGGCTACACCTTC
cdr3_aa: CASSEALTGYKGYTF
v_call: TRBV2
d_call: TRBD1
j_call: TRBJ1-2
clone_size: NA

cdr3_nt: TGTGCCGTTGGGACGAGTAACACCGGGGAGCTGTTTTTT
cdr3_aa: CAVGTSNTGELFF
v_call: TRBV6-5
d_call: NA
j_call: TRBJ2-2
clone_size: NA

cdr3_nt: TGTGCCAGCAGCTCCCGACTCGGCTACACCTTC
cdr3_aa: CASSSRLGYTF
v_call: TRBV9
d_call: NA
j_call: TRBJ1-2
clone_size: few

cdr3_nt: TGCAGTGCTCCGGTGGTAGACAGTTCGAGCTCCTACAATGAGCAGTTCTTC
cdr3_aa: CSAPVVDSSSSYNEQFF
v_call: TRBV20-1
d_call: NA
j_call: TRBJ2-1
clone_size: few

cdr3_nt: TGTGCCAGCTCACCCGACAGGGTAACTCCCCAGTATTTT
cdr3_aa: CASSPDRVTPQYF
v_call: TRBV18
d_call: TRBD1
j_call: TRBJ2-3
clone_size: NA

cdr3_nt: TGTGCCAGCAGTTCGGACAGCTGGAGCTCCTACGAGCAGTACTTC
cdr3_aa: CASSSDSWSSYEQYF
v_call: TRBV27
d_call: NA
j_call: TRBJ2-7
clone_size: many

cdr3_nt: TGTGCCAGTAGTATAGGGCGGGACACACTTTACGAGCAGTACTTC
cdr3_aa: CASSIGRDTLYEQYF
v_call: TRBV19
d_call: NA
j_call: TRBJ2-7
clone_size: many

cdr3_nt: TGTGCCACGAGCGGCAGCACAGATACGCAGTATTTT
cdr3_aa: CATSGSTDTQYF
v_call: TRBV19
d_call: NA
j_call: TRBJ2-3
clone_size: many

cdr3_nt: TGTGCCAGCAGCTTAAATGGTCCCTTTAATTCACCCCTCCACTTT
cdr3_aa: CASSLNGPFNSPLHF
v_call: TRBV11-2
d_call: NA
j_call: TRBJ1-6
clone_size: many

cdr3_nt: TGTGCCAGCAGCCCACGGAATGAGCCTGGGAATCAGCCCCAGCATTTT
cdr3_aa: CASSPRNEPGNQPQHF
v_call: TRBV9
d_call: NA
j_call: TRBJ1-5
clone_size: NA